This TCR beta chain stems from a study of blood T cell repertoires in COVID-19. Study details: Samples of COVID-19 (acute and convalescent) were obtained from the United States, Italy and Spain. The analysed material was cDNA or gDNA that came from T cells, B-cell-depleted T cells, or PBMCs.

In the original workflow: Using reference gene primer amplification, nucleated cell counts were estimated. Produced via immunoSEQ multiplex PCR; TCRdb's table is partial and in-frame only. That table gives V, J and clone size, and the DNA gave D and trimming. The sample holds approximately 250,000 clones, approximately 90% seen once. Participant-given clinical history determined each cohort assignment. V shed 5 bases and J shed 0 bases, with 12 bases lying between them. The germline V gene has CDR1 SGHKS and CDR2 YYEKEE (reference sequence). The CDR3 is 15 amino acids. The source material was PBMCs or T cells enriched from blood (not recorded which). The receptor's source is a middle-aged woman with acute COVID-19. The J gene is TRBJ2-1, the V gene TRBV5-5; D is uncertain. CDR3 protein: CASSSVGSSYNEQFF. CDR3 in DNA: TGTGCCAGCAGTTCGGTTGGTAGCTCCTACAATGAGCAGTTCTTC.